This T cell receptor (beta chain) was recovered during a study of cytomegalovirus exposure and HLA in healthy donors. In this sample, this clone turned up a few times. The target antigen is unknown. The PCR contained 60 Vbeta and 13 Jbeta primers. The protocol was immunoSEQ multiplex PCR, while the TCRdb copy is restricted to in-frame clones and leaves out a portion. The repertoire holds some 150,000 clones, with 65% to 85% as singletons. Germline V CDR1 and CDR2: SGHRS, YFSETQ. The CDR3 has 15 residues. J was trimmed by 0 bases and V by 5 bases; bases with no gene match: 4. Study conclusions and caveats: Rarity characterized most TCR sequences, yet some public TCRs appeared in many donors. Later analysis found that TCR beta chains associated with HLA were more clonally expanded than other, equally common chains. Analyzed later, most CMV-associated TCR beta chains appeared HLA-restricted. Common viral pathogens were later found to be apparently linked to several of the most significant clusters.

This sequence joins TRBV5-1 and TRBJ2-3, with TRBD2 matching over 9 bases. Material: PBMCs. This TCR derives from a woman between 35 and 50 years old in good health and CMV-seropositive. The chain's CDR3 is CASRVAGDSTDTQYF. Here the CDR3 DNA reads TGCGCCAGCAGAGTAGCGGGGGATAGCACAGATACGCAGTATTTT. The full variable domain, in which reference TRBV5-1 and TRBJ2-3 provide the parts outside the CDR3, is KAGVTQTPRYLIKTRGQQVTLSCSPISGHRSVSWYQQTPGQGLQFLFEYFSETQRNKGNFPGRFSGRQFSNSRSEMNVSTLELGDSALYLCASRVAGDSTDTQYFGPGTRLTVL.